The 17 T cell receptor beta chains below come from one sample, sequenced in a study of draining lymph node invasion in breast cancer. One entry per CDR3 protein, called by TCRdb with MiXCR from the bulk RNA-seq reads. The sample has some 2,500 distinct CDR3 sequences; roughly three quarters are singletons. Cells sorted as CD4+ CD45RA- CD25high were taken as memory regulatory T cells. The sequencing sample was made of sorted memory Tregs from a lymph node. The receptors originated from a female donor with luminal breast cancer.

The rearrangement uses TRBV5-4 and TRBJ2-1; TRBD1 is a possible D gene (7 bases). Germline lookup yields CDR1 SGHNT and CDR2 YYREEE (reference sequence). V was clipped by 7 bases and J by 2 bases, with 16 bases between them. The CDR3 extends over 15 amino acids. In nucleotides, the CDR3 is TGTGCCAGCGCAACCGCAGGGGGGACCTACAATGAGCAGTTCTTC. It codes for CASATAGGTYNEQFF.

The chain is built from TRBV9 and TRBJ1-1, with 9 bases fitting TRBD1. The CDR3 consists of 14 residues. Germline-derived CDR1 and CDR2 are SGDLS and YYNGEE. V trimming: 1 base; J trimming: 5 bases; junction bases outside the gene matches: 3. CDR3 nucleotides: TGTGCCAGCAGCGTACCGGACAGGGGAACTGAAGCTTTCTTT. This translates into CASSVPDRGTEAFF.

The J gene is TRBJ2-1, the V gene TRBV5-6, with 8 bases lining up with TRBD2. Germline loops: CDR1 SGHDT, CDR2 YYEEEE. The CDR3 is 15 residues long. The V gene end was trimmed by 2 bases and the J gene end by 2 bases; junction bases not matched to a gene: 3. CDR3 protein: CASSFVGRAYNEQFF. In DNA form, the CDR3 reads TGTGCCAGCAGCTTTGTCGGGAGGGCCTACAATGAGCAGTTCTTC. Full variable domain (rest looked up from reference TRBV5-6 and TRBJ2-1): DAGVTQSPTHLIKTRGQQVTLRCSPKSGHDTVSWYQQALGQGPQFIFQYYEEEERQRGNFPDRFSGHQFPNYSSELNVNALLLGDSALYLCASSFVGRAYNEQFFGPGTRLTVL.

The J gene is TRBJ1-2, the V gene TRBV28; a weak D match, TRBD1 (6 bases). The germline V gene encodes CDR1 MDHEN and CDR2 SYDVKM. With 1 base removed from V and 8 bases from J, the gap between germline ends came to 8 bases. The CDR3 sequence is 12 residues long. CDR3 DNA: TGTGCCAGCAGTTTATACAGGGACGGCTACACCTTC. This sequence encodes CASSLYRDGYTF.

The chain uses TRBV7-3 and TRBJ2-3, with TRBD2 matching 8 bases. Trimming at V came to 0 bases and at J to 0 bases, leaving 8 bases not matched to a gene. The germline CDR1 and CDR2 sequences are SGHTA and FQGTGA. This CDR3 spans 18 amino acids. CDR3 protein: CASSLTRGGGGSTDTQYF. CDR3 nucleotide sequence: TGTGCCAGCAGCTTAACGAGGGGGGGCGGGGGGAGCACAGATACGCAGTATTTT.

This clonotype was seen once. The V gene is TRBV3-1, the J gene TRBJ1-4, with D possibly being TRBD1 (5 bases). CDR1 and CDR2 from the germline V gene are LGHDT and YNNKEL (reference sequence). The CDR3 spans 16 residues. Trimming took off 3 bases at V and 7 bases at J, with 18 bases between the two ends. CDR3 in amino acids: CASSHFGAGGREKLFF. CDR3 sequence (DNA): TGTGCCAGCAGCCATTTTGGGGCGGGGGGTCGTGAAAAACTGTTTTTT.

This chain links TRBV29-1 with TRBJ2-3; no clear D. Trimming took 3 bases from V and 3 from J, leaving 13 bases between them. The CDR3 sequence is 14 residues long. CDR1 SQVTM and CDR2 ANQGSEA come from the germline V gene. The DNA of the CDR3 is TGCAGCGTTGATCTACTGGACCGAACAGATACGCAGTATTTT. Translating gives CSVDLLDRTDTQYF.

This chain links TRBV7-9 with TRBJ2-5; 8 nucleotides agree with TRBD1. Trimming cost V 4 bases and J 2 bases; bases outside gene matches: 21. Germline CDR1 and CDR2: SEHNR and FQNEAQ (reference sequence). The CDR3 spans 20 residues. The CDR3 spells CASSSERAGGSYSRQETQYF. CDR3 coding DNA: TGTGCCAGCAGCTCCGAGCGAGCAGGGGGCTCTTATAGTCGACAAGAGACCCAGTACTTC.

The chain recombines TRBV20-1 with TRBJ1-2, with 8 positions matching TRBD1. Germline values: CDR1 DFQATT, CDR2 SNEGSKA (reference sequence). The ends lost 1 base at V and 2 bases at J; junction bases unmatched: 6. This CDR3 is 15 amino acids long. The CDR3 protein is CSARGYGQGNYGYTF. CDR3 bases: TGCAGTGCTAGAGGTTATGGACAGGGAAACTATGGCTACACCTTC.

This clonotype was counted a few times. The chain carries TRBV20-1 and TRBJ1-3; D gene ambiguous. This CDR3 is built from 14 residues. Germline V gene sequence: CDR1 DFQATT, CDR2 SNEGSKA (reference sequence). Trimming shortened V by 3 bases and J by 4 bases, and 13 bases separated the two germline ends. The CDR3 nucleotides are TGCAGTGCTAGGAGCTCAACCCGGGGAAACACCATATATTTT. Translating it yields CSARSSTRGNTIYF.

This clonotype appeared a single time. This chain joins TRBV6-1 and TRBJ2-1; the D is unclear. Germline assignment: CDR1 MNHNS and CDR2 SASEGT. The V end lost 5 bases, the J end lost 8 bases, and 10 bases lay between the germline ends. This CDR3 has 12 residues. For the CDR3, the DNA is TGTGCCAGCAGTCCCAATAGGGATGAGCAGTTCTTC. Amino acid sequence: CASSPNRDEQFF.

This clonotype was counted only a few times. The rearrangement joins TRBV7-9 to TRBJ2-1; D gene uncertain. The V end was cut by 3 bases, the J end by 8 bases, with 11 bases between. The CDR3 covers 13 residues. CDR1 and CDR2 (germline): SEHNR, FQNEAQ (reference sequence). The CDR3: CASSFGSRDEQFF. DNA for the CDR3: TGTGCCAGCAGCTTTGGCAGTCGGGATGAGCAGTTCTTC.

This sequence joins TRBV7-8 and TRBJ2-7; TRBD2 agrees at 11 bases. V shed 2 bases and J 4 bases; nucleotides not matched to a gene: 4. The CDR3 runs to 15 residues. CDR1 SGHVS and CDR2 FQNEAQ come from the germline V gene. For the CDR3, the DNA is TGTGCCAGCAGCTTACTAGCGGGAGGCTTTTACGAGCAGTACTTC. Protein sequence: CASSLLAGGFYEQYF. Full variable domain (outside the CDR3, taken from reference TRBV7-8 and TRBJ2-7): GAGVSQSPRYKVAKRGQDVALRCDPISGHVSLFWYQQALGQGPEFLTYFQNEAQLDKSGLPSDRFFAERPEGSVSTLKIQRTQQEDSAVYLCASSLLAGGFYEQYFGPGTRLTVT.

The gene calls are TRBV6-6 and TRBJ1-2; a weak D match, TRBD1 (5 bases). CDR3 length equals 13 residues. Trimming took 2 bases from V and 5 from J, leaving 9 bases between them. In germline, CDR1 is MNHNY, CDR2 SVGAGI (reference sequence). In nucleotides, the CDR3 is TGTGCCAGCAGTTACAGGGGATGGTATGGCTACACCTTC. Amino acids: CASSYRGWYGYTF.

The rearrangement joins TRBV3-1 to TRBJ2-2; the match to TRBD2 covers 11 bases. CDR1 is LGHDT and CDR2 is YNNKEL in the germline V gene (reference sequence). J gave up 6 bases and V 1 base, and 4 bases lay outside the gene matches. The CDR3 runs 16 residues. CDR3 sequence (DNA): TGTGCCAGCAGCCAAGTAAGACTAGCGGGGCCCGGGGAGCTGTTTTTT. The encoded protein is CASSQVRLAGPGELFF.

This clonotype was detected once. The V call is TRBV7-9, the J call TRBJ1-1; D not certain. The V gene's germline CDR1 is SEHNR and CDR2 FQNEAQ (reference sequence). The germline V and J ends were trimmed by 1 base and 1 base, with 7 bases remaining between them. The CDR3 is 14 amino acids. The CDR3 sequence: CASSLVSWNTEAFF. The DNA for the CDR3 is TGTGCCAGCAGCTTAGTGTCGTGGAACACTGAAGCTTTCTTT.

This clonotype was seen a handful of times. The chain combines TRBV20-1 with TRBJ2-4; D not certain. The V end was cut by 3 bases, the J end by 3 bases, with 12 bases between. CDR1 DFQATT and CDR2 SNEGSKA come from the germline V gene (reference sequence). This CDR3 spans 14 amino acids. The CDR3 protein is CSASSHGGKNIQYF. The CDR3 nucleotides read TGCAGTGCTAGCTCACACGGCGGCAAAAACATTCAGTACTTC.